Shown below are 26 T cell receptor beta chains from a single sample sequenced in a study of cytomegalovirus exposure and HLA in healthy donors. Vbeta (60) and Jbeta (13) primers were used in the PCR. The repertoire was sequenced with immunoSEQ multiplex PCR; TCRdb's copy has only in-frame clones and lacks some. The data show more than 110,000 clones, more than 9.5% seen once. The sequenced sample consisted of PBMCs. Source of these receptors: a man over 45 in good health and CMV-seronegative.

V is TRBV27 and J is TRBJ2-1, with D maybe TRBD2 (5 bases). Trimming shortened V by 4 bases and J by 2 bases, and 15 bases separated the two germline ends. Germline V CDR1 and CDR2: MNHEY, SMNVEV (reference sequence). The CDR3 loop spans 16 amino acids. CDR3 protein: CASSWAAAATYNEQFF. Here the CDR3 DNA reads TGTGCCAGCAGTTGGGCCGCAGCGGCGACCTACAATGAGCAGTTCTTC.

This clone was picked up a small number of times. The chain couples TRBV7-9 to TRBJ1-5; no firm D call. The CDR3 is 14 residues long. The germline V and J ends were trimmed by 5 bases and 0 bases, with 8 bases remaining between them. From germline, CDR1 is SEHNR and CDR2 FQNEAQ (reference sequence). The CDR3 reads CASSPDTSNQPQHF. Written as DNA, the CDR3 is TGTGCCAGCAGCCCCGACACTAGCAATCAGCCCCAGCATTTT.

This chain links TRBV6-4 with TRBJ1-2; D is uncertain. CDR3 length equals 14 residues. CDR1 MRHNA and CDR2 SNTAGT come from the germline V gene. V dropped 1 base and J dropped 2 bases, with 8 bases sitting between them. The CDR3 protein is CASSDLPGNYGYTF. In DNA, the CDR3 is TGTGCCAGCAGTGACTTGCCGGGGAACTATGGCTACACCTTC.

This rearrangement joins TRBV27 to TRBJ1-6, with D possibly matching TRBD1 (6 bases). Germline V gene data show CDR1 as MNHEY and CDR2 as SMNVEV (reference sequence). The CDR3 has 15 amino acids. V lost 5 bases, J lost 3 bases, and 11 bases lay in between. The DNA for the CDR3 is TGTGCCAGCAGTCTGGGACAAGACTATAATTCACCCCTCCACTTT. Its translation: CASSLGQDYNSPLHF.

V and J are TRBV30 and TRBJ1-2, with D unclear. Germline CDR1 and CDR2: GTSNPN and SVGIG (reference sequence). The CDR3 covers 15 residues. Trimming shortened V by 0 bases and J by 6 bases, and 17 bases separated the two germline ends. CDR3 DNA: TGTGCCTGGAGTGTACTTCTCCGTGCCTCGGATGGCTACACCTTC. As protein: CAWSVLLRASDGYTF. Full variable domain (outside the CDR3, taken from reference TRBV30 and TRBJ1-2): SQTIHQWPATLVQPVGSPLSLECTVEGTSNPNLYWYRQAAGRGLQLLFYSVGIGQISSEVPQNLSASRPQDRQFILSSKKLLLSDSGFYLCAWSVLLRASDGYTFGSGTRLTVV.

This chain joins TRBV7-9 and TRBJ1-2, with 8 positions matching TRBD1. With V trimmed by 1 base and J by 1 base, 2 bases remained unmatched. The germline CDR1 and CDR2 sequences are SEHNR and FQNEAQ (reference sequence). The CDR3 totals 15 residues. The CDR3 spells CASSLGDRRNYGYTF. CDR3 DNA sequence: TGTGCCAGCAGCTTAGGGGACAGGCGTAACTATGGCTACACCTTC.

This clone was picked up a small number of times. CDR3 nucleotide sequence: TGTGCCAGCAGCTTGACAGGATCGGGCACTGAAGCTTTCTTT. It is translated as CASSLTGSGTEAFF. The J gene is TRBJ1-1, the V gene TRBV5-6; the D gene is possibly TRBD1 (5 bases). CDR1 and CDR2 (germline): SGHDT, YYEEEE. V gave up 1 base and J gave up 4 bases, with 11 bases separating them. The CDR3 length is 14 residues.

This clone was observed a handful of times. J is TRBJ1-5 and V is TRBV15, with D possibly being TRBD1 (5 bases). Germline CDR1 LNHNV, CDR2 YYDKDF (reference sequence). The CDR3 extends over 16 amino acids. The V end was cut by 5 bases, the J end by 0 bases, with 14 bases between. The CDR3 reads CATSGQGSYSNQPQHF. CDR3 DNA sequence: TGTGCCACCAGCGGGCAGGGAAGTTATAGCAATCAGCCCCAGCATTTT.

This clone was detected a few times. This chain joins TRBV21-1 and TRBJ2-7; the D segment call TRBD2 is taken from the table without a DNA check. TRBV21-1 is classified as a pseudogene. The CDR3 contains 14 residues. CDR3 bases: TGTGCCAGCCGTCGCTCCGGGTCCTCCTACGAGCAGTACTTC. This codes for CASRRSGSSYEQYF.

The rearrangement links TRBV4-1 to TRBJ1-5; maybe TRBD1 (5 bases). The germline V gene has CDR1 MGHRA and CDR2 YSYEKL. The V gene lost 0 bases and the J gene lost 4 bases, with 13 bases spanning the gap. This CDR3 is 16 amino acids long. CDR3 in DNA: TGCGCCAGCAGCCAAGATTTGACAGCAACGAATCAGCCCCAGCATTTT. Protein sequence: CASSQDLTATNQPQHF.

V and J are TRBV9 and TRBJ1-5, with 12 positions matching TRBD1. CDR3 length: 17 amino acids. V gave up 4 bases and J gave up 6 bases; unmatched junction bases: 11. Germline CDR1 SGDLS, CDR2 YYNGEE. CDR3 sequence: CASSLGTGGNSGQPQHF. For the CDR3, the DNA is TGTGCCAGCAGCCTCGGGACAGGGGGCAATAGTGGTCAGCCCCAGCATTTT.

With regard to this clone: An end of the junction does not agree with germline; a read error may underlie this. The rearrangement links TRBV30 to TRBJ1-4, with D unclear. The germline V gene encodes CDR1 GTSNPN and CDR2 SVGIG (reference sequence). The CDR3 has 13 residues. The CDR3 region has the DNA TGTGCCTGGAGACAGCCCGTTAATGAGAAACTGTTTTTT. Protein sequence: CAWRQPVNEKLFF.

This chain uses TRBV9 with TRBJ1-1; 7 positions agree with TRBD1. With 0 bases clipped from V and 2 bases from J, the junction kept 4 bases outside the gene matches. The CDR3 consists of 15 residues. CDR1 is SGDLS and CDR2 is YYNGEE in the germline V gene. The CDR3 here is CASSVDGGGNTEAFF. CDR3 sequence (DNA): TGTGCCAGCAGCGTAGATGGAGGGGGCAACACTGAAGCTTTCTTT.

This clone was seen only a few times. The chain joins TRBV30 to TRBJ2-5, with TRBD2 matching 14 bases. This CDR3 is built from 17 residues. V gave up 8 bases and J gave up 4 bases; unmatched junction bases: 15. The germline gives CDR1 GTSNPN, CDR2 SVGIG (reference sequence). CDR3: CALSPGLAGAAGETQYF. The CDR3 region has the DNA TGTGCCCTCTCACCGGGACTAGCGGGAGCCGCGGGAGAGACCCAGTACTTC.

This clone was seen more than once but under ten times. The chain joins TRBV2 to TRBJ1-3; unclear D gene. This CDR3 is built from 15 residues. Trimming took off 6 bases at V and 2 bases at J, with 14 bases between the two ends. Germline V gives CDR1 SNHLY, CDR2 FYNNEI. In nucleotides, the CDR3 is TGTGCCAGCAGAGTAGATGACATCCCTGGAAACACCATATATTTT. Translation: CASRVDDIPGNTIYF. The variable domain in full, with the rest retrieved from reference TRBV2 and TRBJ1-3, is EPEVTQTPSHQVTQMGQEVILRCVPISNHLYFYWYRQILGQKVEFLVSFYNNEISEKSEIFDDQFSVERPDGSNFTLKIRSTKLEDSAMYFCASRVDDIPGNTIYFGEGSWLTVV.

This clone has just a few counts. This chain links TRBV2 with TRBJ2-7; D is perhaps TRBD2 (5 bases). This CDR3 region has 12 residues. Trimming took 6 bases from V and 4 from J, leaving 10 bases between them. Germline V gene data show CDR1 as SNHLY and CDR2 as FYNNEI. CDR3 in DNA: TGTGCCAGCAGAGCGGTGATTTACGAGCAGTACTTC. Translated: CASRAVIYEQYF.

In its sample, this clone was seen a few times. The rearrangement links TRBV6-1 to TRBJ2-5; D is perhaps TRBD2 (6 bases). The V gene's germline CDR1 is MNHNS and CDR2 SASEGT. Trimming removed 4 bases at V and 1 base at J, with 10 bases between. This CDR3 comprises 14 residues. The CDR3 DNA sequence: TGTGCCAGCAGTGGCGGGATCCTCCAAGAGACCCAGTACTTC. This gives the protein CASSGGILQETQYF.

The table lists this clone with a few counts. This chain joins TRBV15 and TRBJ2-1, with D perhaps TRBD2 (5 bases). The CDR3 has 13 residues. Trimming took 4 bases from V and 9 from J, leaving 13 bases between them. Germline V gene data show CDR1 as LNHNV and CDR2 as YYDKDF (reference sequence). The CDR3, as DNA: TGTGCCACCAGCACCGTACTAGTTGGTGAGCAGTTCTTC. Translation: CATSTVLVGEQFF.

The table lists this clone with a few counts. The CDR3 nucleotides are TGTGCCATCAGTGAAGAAGGGGGATACACTGAAGCTTTCTTT. Translation: CAISEEGGYTEAFF. The V call is TRBV10-3, the J call TRBJ1-1; weak D call: TRBD1 (6 bases). CDR1 is ENHRY and CDR2 is SYGVKD in the germline V gene. Trimming shortened V by 3 bases and J by 3 bases, and 11 bases separated the two germline ends. CDR3 size: 14 residues.

This clone was seen a handful of times. The CDR3 DNA reads TGTGCCAGCAGCTTTTTCTCCGGGACAGGGAAAACTGAAGCTTTCTTT. Translating gives CASSFFSGTGKTEAFF. V usage is TRBV5-6 and J usage is TRBJ1-1, with TRBD1 matching over 9 bases. The CDR3 runs to 16 residues. Trimming took 2 bases from V and 5 from J; bases not matched to a gene: 10. Germline V gene sequence: CDR1 SGHDT, CDR2 YYEEEE.

This sequence joins TRBV7-8 and TRBJ1-5; D remains unclear. Looked up from germline, CDR1 is SGHVS and CDR2 is FQNEAQ. Trimming shortened V by 7 bases and J by 10 bases, and 17 bases separated the two germline ends. The CDR3 covers 13 residues. The CDR3 protein is CASTPGLTRPQHF. Here the CDR3 DNA reads TGTGCCAGCACTCCTGGGCTTACTCGCCCCCAGCATTTT.

Only a few counts were recorded for this clone. The chain links TRBV28 to TRBJ1-1; weak D call: TRBD1 (5 bases). Trimming stripped 6 bases from V and 11 bases from J, with 19 bases between. Germline CDR1 and CDR2: MDHEN and SYDVKM. The CDR3 totals 13 residues. CDR3 in DNA: TGTGCCAGCAGACGGGGGACGGATATAGCGGCTTTCTTT. Translation: CASRRGTDIAAFF.

This chain links TRBV14 with TRBJ2-1; 9 nucleotides match TRBD2. Trimming cost V 8 bases and J 7 bases; bases outside gene matches: 6. The V gene's germline CDR1 is SGHDN and CDR2 FVKESK. CDR3 length: 13 amino acids. The CDR3 DNA sequence: TGTGCCAGCTCGCTAGCGGGAAATAATGAGCAGTTCTTC. Translating gives CASSLAGNNEQFF.

V is TRBV7-2 and J is TRBJ1-2, with D unclear. Trimming cost V 7 bases and J 5 bases, with 20 bases left between them. CDR1 SGHTA and CDR2 FQGNSA come from the germline V gene. The CDR3 runs 15 residues. CDR3 nucleotides: TGTGCCAGCAACCCTCCTATCGGGGTGCGGTATGGCTACACCTTC. Translation gives CASNPPIGVRYGYTF.

This chain links TRBV9 with TRBJ1-6, with D unclear. Looked up from germline, CDR1 is SGDLS and CDR2 is YYNGEE. The CDR3 consists of 17 residues. V gave up 0 bases and J gave up 6 bases, with 16 bases separating them. For the CDR3, the DNA is TGTGCCAGCAGCGTAGAAGTCAGTACCAAAAGTAATTCACCCCTCCACTTT. Its protein product is CASSVEVSTKSNSPLHF. Together with reference TRBV9 and TRBJ1-6, the CDR3 gives the full variable domain: DSGVTQTPKHLITATGQRVTLRCSPRSGDLSVYWYQQSLDQGLQFLIQYYNGEERAKGNILERFSAQQFPDLHSELNLSSLELGDSALYFCASSVEVSTKSNSPLHFGNGTRLTVT.

This clone was detected a few times. This chain joins TRBV14 and TRBJ2-5; D is undetermined. In germline, CDR1 is SGHDN, CDR2 FVKESK. The CDR3 extends over 12 amino acids. The V end lost 3 bases, the J end lost 7 bases, and 9 bases lay between the germline ends. CDR3 bases: TGTGCCAGCAGCCACCTCCGGAGGACCCAGTACTTC. Its translation is CASSHLRRTQYF.